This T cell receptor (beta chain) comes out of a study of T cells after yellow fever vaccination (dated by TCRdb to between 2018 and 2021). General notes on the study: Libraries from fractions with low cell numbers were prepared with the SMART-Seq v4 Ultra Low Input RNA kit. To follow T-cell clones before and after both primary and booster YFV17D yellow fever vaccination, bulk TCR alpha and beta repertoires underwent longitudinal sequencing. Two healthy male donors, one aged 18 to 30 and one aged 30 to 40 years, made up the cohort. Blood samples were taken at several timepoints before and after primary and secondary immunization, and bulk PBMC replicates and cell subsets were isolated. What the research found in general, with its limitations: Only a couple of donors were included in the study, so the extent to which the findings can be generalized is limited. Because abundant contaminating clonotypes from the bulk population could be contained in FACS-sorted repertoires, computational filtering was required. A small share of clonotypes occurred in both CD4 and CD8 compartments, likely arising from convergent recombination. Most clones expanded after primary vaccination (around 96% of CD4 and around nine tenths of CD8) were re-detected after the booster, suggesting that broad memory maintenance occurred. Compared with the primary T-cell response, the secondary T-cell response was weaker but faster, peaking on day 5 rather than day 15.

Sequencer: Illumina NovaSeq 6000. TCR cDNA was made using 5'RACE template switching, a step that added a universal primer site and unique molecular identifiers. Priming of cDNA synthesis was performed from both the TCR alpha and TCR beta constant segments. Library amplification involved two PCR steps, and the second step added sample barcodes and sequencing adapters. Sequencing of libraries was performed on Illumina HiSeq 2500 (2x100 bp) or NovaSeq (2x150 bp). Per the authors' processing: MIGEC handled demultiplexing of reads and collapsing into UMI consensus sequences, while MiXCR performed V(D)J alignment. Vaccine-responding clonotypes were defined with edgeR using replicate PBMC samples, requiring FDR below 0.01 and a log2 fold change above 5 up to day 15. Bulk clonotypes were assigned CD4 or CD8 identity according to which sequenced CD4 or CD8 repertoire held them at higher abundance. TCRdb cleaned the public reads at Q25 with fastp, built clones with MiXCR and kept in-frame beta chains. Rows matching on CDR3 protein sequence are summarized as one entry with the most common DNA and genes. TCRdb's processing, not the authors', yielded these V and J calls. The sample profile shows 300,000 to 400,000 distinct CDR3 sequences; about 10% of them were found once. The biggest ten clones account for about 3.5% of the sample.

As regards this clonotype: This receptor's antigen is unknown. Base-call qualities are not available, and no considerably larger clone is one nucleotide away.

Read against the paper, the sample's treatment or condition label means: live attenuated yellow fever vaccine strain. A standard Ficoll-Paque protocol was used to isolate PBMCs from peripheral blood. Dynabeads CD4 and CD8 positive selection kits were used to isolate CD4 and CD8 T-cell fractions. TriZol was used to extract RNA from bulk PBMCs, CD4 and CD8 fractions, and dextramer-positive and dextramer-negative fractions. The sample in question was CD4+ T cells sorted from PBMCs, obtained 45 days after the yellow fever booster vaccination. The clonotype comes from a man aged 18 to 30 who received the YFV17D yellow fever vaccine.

The nucleotide sequence reads TGCAGTGCTAGTAATCCGAGGGGTGGAAACACCATATATTTT. The encoded protein is CSASNPRGGNTIYF. The chain is made from TRBV20-1 and TRBJ1-3, and the D gene may be TRBD1, 5 bases matching. A distance of 12 bases separates the germline ends of V and J, which lose 3 bases and 3 bases respectively. Looking up the germline V gene (reference sequence) yields CDR1 DFQATT and CDR2 SNEGSKA. There are 14 amino acids in the CDR3, from cysteine to phenylalanine inclusive. Just the 42-base CDR3 DNA is kept, in frame starting at base 1.